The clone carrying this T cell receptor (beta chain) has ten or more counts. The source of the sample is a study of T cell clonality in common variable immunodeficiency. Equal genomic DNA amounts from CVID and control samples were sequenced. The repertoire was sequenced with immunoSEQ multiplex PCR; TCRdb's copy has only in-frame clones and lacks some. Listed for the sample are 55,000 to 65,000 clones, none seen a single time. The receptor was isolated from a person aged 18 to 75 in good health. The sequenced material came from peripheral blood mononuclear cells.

This chain's CDR3 is CSVESGWKNEQFF. The CDR3 bases that were read are TGCAGCGTTGAATCCGGGTGGAAGAATGAG. This rearrangement joins TRBV29-1 to TRBJ2-1; no reliable D call. Sequencing ends 3 residues short of the CDR3 end; the germline J gene provides the rest. Germline CDR1 SQVTM, CDR2 ANQGSEA. The CDR3 is 13 amino acids. Trimming cost V 2 bases and J 7 bases, with 12 bases left between them.